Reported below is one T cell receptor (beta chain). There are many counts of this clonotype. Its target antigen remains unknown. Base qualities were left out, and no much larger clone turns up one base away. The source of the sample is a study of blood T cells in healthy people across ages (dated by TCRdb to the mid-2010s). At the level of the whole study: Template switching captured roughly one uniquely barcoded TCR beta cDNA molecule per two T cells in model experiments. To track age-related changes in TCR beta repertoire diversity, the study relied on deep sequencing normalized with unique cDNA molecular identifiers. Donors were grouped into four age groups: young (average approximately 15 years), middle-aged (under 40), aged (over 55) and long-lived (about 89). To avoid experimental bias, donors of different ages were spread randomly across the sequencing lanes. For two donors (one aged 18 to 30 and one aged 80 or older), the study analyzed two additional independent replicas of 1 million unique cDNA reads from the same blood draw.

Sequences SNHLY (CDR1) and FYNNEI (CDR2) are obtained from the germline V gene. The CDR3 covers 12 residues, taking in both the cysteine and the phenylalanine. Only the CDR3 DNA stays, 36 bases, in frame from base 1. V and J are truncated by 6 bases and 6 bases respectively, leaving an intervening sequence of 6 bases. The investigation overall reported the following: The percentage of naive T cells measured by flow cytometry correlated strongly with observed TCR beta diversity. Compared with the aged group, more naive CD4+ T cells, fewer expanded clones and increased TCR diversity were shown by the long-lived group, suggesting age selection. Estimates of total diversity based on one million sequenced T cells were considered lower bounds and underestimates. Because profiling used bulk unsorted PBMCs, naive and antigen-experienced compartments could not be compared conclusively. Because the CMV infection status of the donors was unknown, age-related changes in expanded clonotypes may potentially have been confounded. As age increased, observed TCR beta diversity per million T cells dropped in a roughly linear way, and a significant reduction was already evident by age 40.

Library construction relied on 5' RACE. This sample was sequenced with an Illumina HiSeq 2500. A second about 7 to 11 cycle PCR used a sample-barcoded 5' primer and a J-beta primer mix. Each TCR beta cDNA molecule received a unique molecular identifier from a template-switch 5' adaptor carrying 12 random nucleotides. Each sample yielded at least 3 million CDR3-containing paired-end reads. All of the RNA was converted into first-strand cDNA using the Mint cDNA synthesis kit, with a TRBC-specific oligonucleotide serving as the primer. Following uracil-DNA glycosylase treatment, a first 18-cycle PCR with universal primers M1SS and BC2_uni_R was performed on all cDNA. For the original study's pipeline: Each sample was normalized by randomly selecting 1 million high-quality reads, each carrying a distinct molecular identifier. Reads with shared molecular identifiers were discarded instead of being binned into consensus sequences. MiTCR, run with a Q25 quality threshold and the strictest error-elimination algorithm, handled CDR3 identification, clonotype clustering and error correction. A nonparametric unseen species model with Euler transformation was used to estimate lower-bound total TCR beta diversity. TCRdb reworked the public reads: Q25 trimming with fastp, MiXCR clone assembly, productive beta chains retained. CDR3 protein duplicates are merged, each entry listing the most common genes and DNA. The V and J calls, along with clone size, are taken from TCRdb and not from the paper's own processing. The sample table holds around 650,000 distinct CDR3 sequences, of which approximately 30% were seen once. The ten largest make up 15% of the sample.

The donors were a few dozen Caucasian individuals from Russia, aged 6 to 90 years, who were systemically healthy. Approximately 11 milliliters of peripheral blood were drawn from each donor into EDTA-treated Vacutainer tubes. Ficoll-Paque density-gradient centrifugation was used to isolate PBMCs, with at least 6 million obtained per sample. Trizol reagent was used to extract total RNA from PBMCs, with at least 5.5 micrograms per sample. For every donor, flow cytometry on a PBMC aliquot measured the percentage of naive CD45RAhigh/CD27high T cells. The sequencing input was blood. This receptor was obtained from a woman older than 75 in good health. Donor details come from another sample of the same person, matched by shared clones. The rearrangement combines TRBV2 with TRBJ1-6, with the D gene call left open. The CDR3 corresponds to CASRDPNSPLHF. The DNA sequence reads TGTGCCAGCAGGGACCCTAATTCACCCCTCCACTTT.